These 25 T cell receptor beta chains were all obtained from the same sample, sequenced in a study of read filtering for tumor transcriptome and immune sequencing (dated by TCRdb to 2019 to 2021). Sequenced on an Illumina HiSeq 4000. Starting from 400 to 450 ng RNA, TCR libraries were constructed with the Immunoverse kit using molecular barcoded adaptors that cover the alpha/delta and beta/gamma chains. TCRdb trimmed the raw reads at Q25, called clones with MiXCR and kept productive beta chains. Records with the same CDR3 protein are collapsed into one entry carrying the most frequent genes and DNA. The sample has 75,000 to 90,000 distinct CDR3 sequences on record, 9% to 15% of them singletons. The ten largest account for about 15% of the sample. The sequenced sample consisted of a population of CD138-negative cells sorted from bone marrow. Per the publication, the cell subset or site label means: bone marrow mononuclear cells depleted of CD138+ plasma/myeloma cells by negative magnetic selection. Every receptor here comes from a donor at least 40 years old with multiple myeloma.

This clonotype was seen many times. V is TRBV29-1 and J is TRBJ1-1; D might be TRBD1 (5 bases). V was clipped by 2 bases and J by 0 bases, with 10 bases between them. Germline-derived CDR1 and CDR2 are SQVTM and ANQGSEA. The CDR3 sequence is 14 residues long. DNA of the CDR3: TGCAGCGTTGAACCGGGACCGATGAACACTGAAGCTTTCTTT. It yields the protein CSVEPGPMNTEAFF.

This clonotype has ten or more counts. The chain employs TRBV29-1 and TRBJ2-1; possible D gene TRBD2, 6 bases. Trimming stripped 1 base from V and 4 bases from J, with 17 bases between. The germline gives CDR1 SQVTM, CDR2 ANQGSEA. The CDR3 length is 16 residues. In DNA, the CDR3 is TGCAGCGTTGAAGTCGGACTAACGATCGGTTACAATGAGCAGTTCTTC. Encoded protein: CSVEVGLTIGYNEQFF.

This clonotype was seen ten or more times. This chain joins TRBV10-3 and TRBJ2-7, with 10 bases aligning to TRBD1. CDR3 length: 14 residues. V lost 7 bases, J lost 5 bases, and 8 bases stayed unmatched. CDR1 ENHRY and CDR2 SYGVKD come from the germline V gene. The DNA of the CDR3 is TGTGCCATCAATCCCGGGACAGGGGCCCACGAGCAGTACTTC. Amino acids: CAINPGTGAHEQYF.

This clonotype has at least ten counts. The V gene is TRBV20-1, the J gene TRBJ2-1; tentatively, D is TRBD1 (6 bases). Germline loops: CDR1 DFQATT, CDR2 SNEGSKA (reference sequence). Trimming shortened V by 5 bases and J by 4 bases, and 18 bases separated the two germline ends. This CDR3 is 15 amino acids long. Written as DNA, the CDR3 is TGCAGTGCTCAAAAACAGGGTAGCAGTTACAATGAGCAGTTCTTC. As protein: CSAQKQGSSYNEQFF.

In regard to this clonotype: Sequence at one end of the junction differs from germline and may be a read error. This sequence joins TRBV28 and TRBJ2-1; D is unresolved. This CDR3 contains 12 residues. The V gene's germline CDR1 is MDHEN and CDR2 SYDVKM. The DNA of the CDR3 is TGTGCCATCAGTAGGGATTACAATGAGCAGTTCTTC. Translating it yields CAISRDYNEQFF.

This clonotype was seen repeatedly, ten times or more. The chain combines TRBV6-5 with TRBJ1-4; D not certain. The CDR3 covers 12 residues. V gave up 8 bases and J gave up 0 bases, with 4 bases separating them. Germline V gene lookup returns CDR1 MNHEY and CDR2 SVGAGI. CDR3 in amino acids: CASSSTNEKLFF. CDR3 in DNA: TGTGCCAGCTCCTCAACTAATGAAAAACTGTTTTTT.

This clonotype was counted only a few times. The genes are TRBV20-1 and TRBJ2-3, with 12 bases that match TRBD2. CDR1 DFQATT and CDR2 SNEGSKA come from the germline V gene (reference sequence). This CDR3 is 18 amino acids long. The V segment lost 5 bases and the J segment 0 bases; nucleotides outside the gene matches: 12. Written as DNA, the CDR3 is TGCAGTGCTCAGACTAGCGGGAGCCCCAAAGCTAGCACAGATACGCAGTATTTT. Amino acids: CSAQTSGSPKASTDTQYF.

This clonotype has at least ten counts. CDR3: CASSLNPSREQFF. The DNA for the CDR3 is TGTGCCAGCAGTTTAAACCCCTCACGAGAGCAGTTCTTC. The rearrangement uses TRBV28 and TRBJ2-1; no firm D call. Between the trimmed V and J ends, which lost 2 bases and 10 bases, there was a span of 12 bases. The CDR3 totals 13 residues. CDR1 MDHEN and CDR2 SYDVKM come from the germline V gene.

Ten or more counts support this clonotype. The V gene is TRBV7-8, the J gene TRBJ2-2; 10 positions agree with TRBD1. The CDR3 is 14 residues long. J was trimmed by 7 bases and V by 1 base; bases with no gene match: 0. The germline gives CDR1 SGHVS, CDR2 FQNEAQ. The CDR3 sequence: CASSLGTGGGELFF. DNA for the CDR3: TGTGCCAGCAGCTTAGGGACAGGGGGCGGGGAGCTGTTTTTT.

To note about this clonotype: A far larger clone differs by one base, so this is likely a read error. The V call is TRBV6-2 or TRBV6-3, the J call TRBJ1-5; D not resolved. The CDR3 consists of 15 residues. Germline loops: CDR1 MNHEY, CDR2 SVGEGT. V was clipped by 7 bases and J by 6 bases, with 19 bases between them. CDR3 coding DNA: TGTGCCAGCACCCGACGGGGAGAGGAGGGTCAGCCCCAGCATTTT. Translating gives CASTRRGEEGQPQHF.

This clonotype was counted a few times. The chain recombines TRBV20-1 with TRBJ2-5; 9 bases align to TRBD2. The CDR3 runs 13 residues. With 4 bases clipped from V and 4 bases from J, the junction kept 4 bases outside the gene matches. From germline, CDR1 is DFQATT and CDR2 SNEGSKA (reference sequence). CDR3 bases: TGCAGTGCTAAGGGCGGGGGGGGAGAGACCCAGTACTTC. Translating gives CSAKGGGGETQYF.

This clonotype was observed many times. The chain carries TRBV7-9 and TRBJ2-3; 7 bases are shared with TRBD2. The J segment lost 3 bases and the V segment lost 7 bases, leaving 10 bases of the junction unmatched. The CDR3 contains 15 residues. From germline, CDR1 is SEHNR and CDR2 FQNEAQ (reference sequence). The CDR3 loop is CASTRLAWGTDTQYF. The CDR3 DNA follows: TGTGCCAGCACCCGACTAGCCTGGGGGACAGATACGCAGTATTTT.

Concerning this clonotype: A much bigger clone sits one base away, suggesting this may be a read error. The gene calls are TRBV28 and TRBJ1-2, with D perhaps matching TRBD1 (6 bases). Germline assignment: CDR1 MDHEN and CDR2 SYDVKM. V was trimmed by 2 bases and J by 6 bases, leaving 13 bases between them. This CDR3 has 14 residues. The CDR3 DNA reads as TGTGCCAGCAGTTTAAACAGGGACTACGATGGCTACACCTTC. Amino acid sequence: CASSLNRDYDGYTF.

This clonotype was seen repeatedly, ten times or more. The chain uses TRBV27 and TRBJ2-6; D is perhaps TRBD2 (5 bases). Trimming cost V 6 bases and J 2 bases, with 14 bases left between them. The CDR3 has 16 amino acids. In germline, CDR1 is MNHEY, CDR2 SMNVEV (reference sequence). CDR3 sequence reads: CASSRGPQTGANVLTF. In DNA, the CDR3 is TGTGCCAGCAGCCGCGGGCCCCAGACTGGGGCCAACGTCCTGACTTTC.

This clonotype was seen many times. The chain recombines TRBV20-1 with TRBJ2-3, with unresolved D. The CDR3 is 11 amino acids. Germline CDR1 and CDR2: DFQATT and SNEGSKA (reference sequence). Trimming took 7 bases from V and 4 from J, leaving 9 bases between them. The CDR3 is CSVEFADTQYF. CDR3 bases: TGCAGTGTTGAATTTGCAGATACGCAGTATTTT.

The chain uses TRBV5-1 and TRBJ1-3, with D possibly being TRBD1 (5 bases). The CDR3 loop spans 16 amino acids. The germline V gene has CDR1 SGHRS and CDR2 YFSETQ. Trimming took 0 bases from V and 3 from J, leaving 13 bases between them. DNA of the CDR3: TGCGCCAGCAGCTTGGAAGTGACAGCGAATGGAAACACCATATATTTT. This gives the protein CASSLEVTANGNTIYF. The entire variable domain, with the rest obtained from reference TRBV5-1 and TRBJ1-3, is as follows: KAGVTQTPRYLIKTRGQQVTLSCSPISGHRSVSWYQQTPGQGLQFLFEYFSETQRNKGNFPGRFSGRQFSNSRSEMNVSTLELGDSALYLCASSLEVTANGNTIYFGEGSWLTVV.

With respect to this clonotype: A clone one base away is much larger, so this may be a read error. V usage is TRBV12-3 or TRBV12-4 and J usage is TRBJ2-6, with D perhaps given as TRBD1 or TRBD2 (5 bases each). CDR3 length: 15 residues. CDR3 coding DNA: TGTGCCAGCAGTTCCCCGGGAATCGGGGCCAACGCCCTGACTTTC. This encodes CASSSPGIGANALTF.

In this sample, this clonotype turned up many times. V usage is TRBV20-1 and J usage is TRBJ1-2; no definite D call. Germline values: CDR1 DFQATT, CDR2 SNEGSKA (reference sequence). Trimming removed 8 bases from V and 9 bases from J, with 7 bases in between. The CDR3 length is 8 residues. In DNA, the CDR3 is TGCAGTCCAATCCGCTACACCTTC. Translation: CSPIRYTF.

This clonotype showed up just a few times. This chain connects TRBV19 to TRBJ1-4; D is possibly TRBD1 (5 bases). V lost 11 bases to trimming and J lost 2 bases, with 24 bases between them. Germline V gives CDR1 LNHDA, CDR2 SQIVND (reference sequence). The CDR3 is made up of 17 amino acids. This CDR3 reads CAASREGPGTTNEKLFF. As DNA, the CDR3 is TGTGCCGCCAGTAGGGAGGGCCCAGGGACTACTAATGAAAAACTGTTTTTT. Complete variable domain (other parts from reference TRBV19 and TRBJ1-4): DGGITQSPKYLFRKEGQNVTLSCEQNLNHDAMYWYRQDPGQGLRLIYYSQIVNDFQKGDIAEGYSVSREKKESFPLTVTSAQKNPTAFYLCAASREGPGTTNEKLFFGSGTQLSVL.

This clonotype was seen repeatedly, ten times or more. The genes are TRBV3-1 and TRBJ1-1, with 8 nucleotides matching TRBD1. There are 16 residues in the CDR3. Germline V gene lookup returns CDR1 LGHDT and CDR2 YNNKEL (reference sequence). Trimming at V came to 0 bases and at J to 4 bases, leaving 7 bases not matched to a gene. CDR3 region: CASSQDWTGSSTEAFF. As DNA, the CDR3 is TGTGCCAGCAGCCAAGATTGGACAGGGTCTTCCACTGAAGCTTTCTTT.

In its sample, this clonotype was seen a few times. The V call is TRBV28, the J call TRBJ2-7; the D gene is possibly TRBD2 (5 bases). V was cut by 3 bases and J by 5 bases, with 8 bases left in between. This CDR3 has 12 residues. The V gene's germline CDR1 is MDHEN and CDR2 SYDVKM. The CDR3 DNA follows: TGTGCCAGCAGTTTCACGGGGAACGAGCAGTACTTC. This codes for CASSFTGNEQYF. Full variable domain (missing parts from reference TRBV28 and TRBJ2-7): DVKVTQSSRYLVKRTGEKVFLECVQDMDHENMFWYRQDPGLGLRLIYFSYDVKMKEKGDIPEGYSVSREKKERFSLILESASTNQTSMYLCASSFTGNEQYFGPGTRLTVT.

This clonotype came up once. The CDR3: CASTKGRASTGELFF. The CDR3 DNA reads as TGTGCCAGCACCAAGGGGAGGGCCAGCACCGGGGAGCTGTTTTTT. The genes are TRBV12-3 or TRBV12-4 and TRBJ2-2; 7 nucleotides match TRBD2. The length of the CDR3 is 15 residues. V shed 7 bases, J shed 4 bases, and the junction held 9 bases outside the gene matches.

With regard to this clonotype: This CDR3 fails to terminate in the conserved phenylalanine or tryptophan, so it likely reflects a read error. The rearrangement joins TRBV29-1 to TRBJ1-1; D perhaps matches TRBD1 (5 bases). Germline V gene data show CDR1 as SQVTM and CDR2 as ANQGSEA. The CDR3 is made up of 12 amino acids. Trimming cost V 3 bases and J 1 base, with 6 bases left between them. The CDR3 region is CSVDGGNTEAFL. In nucleotides, the CDR3 is TGCAGCGTTGATGGGGGGAACACTGAAGCTTTCCTT.

Details on this clonotype: This CDR3 is missing its conserved last phenylalanine or tryptophan, likely due to a read error. The gene calls are TRBV29-1 and TRBJ2-1; D possibly corresponds to TRBD1 (5 bases). This CDR3 has 13 amino acids. CDR1 and CDR2 (germline): SQVTM, ANQGSEA. The CDR3 loop is CSDRQQSYNEQFS. CDR3 bases: TGCAGTGACCGACAGCAGTCCTACAATGAGCAGTTCTCC.

Many counts were recorded for this clonotype. The chain joins TRBV5-1 to TRBJ1-3, with TRBD1 matching over 7 bases. The CDR3 consists of 15 residues. Germline V gene lookup returns CDR1 SGHRS and CDR2 YFSETQ. Trimming at V came to 3 bases and at J to 4 bases, leaving 7 bases not matched to a gene. The CDR3 here is CASSSGDRKGNTIYF. The CDR3 nucleotides read TGCGCCAGCAGCTCGGGGGACAGAAAAGGAAACACCATATATTTT.